One and the same sample provided the 25 T cell receptor beta chains below, sequenced in a study of cytomegalovirus exposure and HLA in healthy donors. With 60 Vbeta and 13 Jbeta primers, the PCR was carried out. TCRdb keeps only in-frame clones here, not all; method: immunoSEQ multiplex PCR. The sample has about 72,000 clones, and its top ten clones hold around 13%. The sample consisted of PBMCs. These receptors were collected from a man in his forties or fifties in good health and CMV-seropositive.

This rearrangement joins TRBV9 to TRBJ2-5; D unresolved. From germline, CDR1 is SGDLS and CDR2 YYNGEE. CDR3 length: 13 amino acids. The germline V and J ends were trimmed by 3 bases and 2 bases, with 8 bases remaining between them. The CDR3 DNA sequence: TGTGCCAGCAGCGAAACAGCACAAGAGACCCAGTACTTC. It yields the protein CASSETAQETQYF.

The gene calls are TRBV5-1 and TRBJ2-7; 8 bases line up with TRBD1. Trimming removed 0 bases from V and 2 bases from J; junction bases left unmatched: 1. Per germline, CDR1 SGHRS and CDR2 YFSETQ. The CDR3 is made up of 14 amino acids. The CDR3 spells CASSLVTGAYEQYF. The DNA of the CDR3 is TGCGCCAGCAGCTTGGTGACAGGGGCCTACGAGCAGTACTTC.

The chain links TRBV6-1 to TRBJ1-4, with D possibly TRBD1 on 6 matching bases. Trimming left V 5 bases short and J 8 bases short, with 18 bases between. This CDR3 comprises 15 residues. CDR1 is MNHNS, CDR2 SASEGT, per germline. The CDR3: CASSWDPLRGEKLFF. The DNA of the CDR3 is TGTGCCAGCAGTTGGGACCCCCTTAGGGGGGAAAAACTGTTTTTT.

The J gene is TRBJ1-5, the V gene TRBV7-8, with a possible D match to TRBD1 (5 bases). The germline gives CDR1 SGHVS, CDR2 FQNEAQ. CDR3 length equals 14 residues. V lost 1 base, J lost 6 bases, and 10 bases lay in between. The CDR3 bases are TGTGCCAGCAGCTTAGACGGGGGGTTTCAGCCCCAGCATTTT. Amino acid sequence: CASSLDGGFQPQHF.

The chain employs TRBV7-2 and TRBJ2-2; D is possibly TRBD1 (5 bases). The germline CDR1 and CDR2 sequences are SGHTA and FQGNSA. The CDR3 runs 14 residues. Trimming took off 5 bases at V and 1 base at J, with 8 bases between the two ends. In DNA form, the CDR3 reads TGTGCCAGCAGCCCACAGGAGAACACCGGGGAGCTGTTTTTT. Translation gives CASSPQENTGELFF.

The chain is built from TRBV18 and TRBJ2-3; 10 positions agree with TRBD2. CDR1 and CDR2 (germline): KGHSH, LQKENI. Losses at the gene ends were 4 bases for V and 0 bases for J; bases not matched to a gene: 4. This CDR3 region has 16 residues. CDR3 residues: CASSLLAGESTDTQYF. DNA of the CDR3: TGTGCCAGCTCACTTCTAGCGGGAGAGAGCACAGATACGCAGTATTTT.

This chain links TRBV6-6 with TRBJ1-5; TRBD1 agrees at 11 bases. The CDR3 consists of 15 residues. V shed 7 bases, J shed 5 bases, and the junction held 7 bases outside the gene matches. Germline-derived CDR1 and CDR2 are MNHNY and SVGAGI (reference sequence). As DNA, the CDR3 is TGTGCCAGCACCAGAAGGACAGGGGGCGATCAGCCCCAGCATTTT. It specifies CASTRRTGGDQPQHF.

V and J are TRBV7-3 and TRBJ2-5; D uncertain. The V and J ends lost 1 base and 4 bases respectively, with 7 bases between them. The CDR3 length is 13 residues. Germline V lookup: CDR1 SGHTA, CDR2 FQGTGA. The CDR3 is CASSLIALETQYF. CDR3 in DNA: TGTGCCAGCAGCTTAATCGCGTTAGAGACCCAGTACTTC. The whole variable domain, filled in from reference TRBV7-3 and TRBJ2-5, reads GAGVSQTPSNKVTEKGKYVELRCDPISGHTALYWYRQSLGQGPEFLIYFQGTGAADDSGLPNDRFFAVRPEGSVSTLKIQRTERGDSAVYLCASSLIALETQYFGPGTRLLVL.

This CDR3 reads CASSEKITGGDNEQFF. The DNA of the CDR3 is TGCGCCAGCAGCGAAAAAATCACAGGGGGTGACAATGAGCAGTTCTTC. This chain links TRBV5-1 with TRBJ2-1; 8 positions match TRBD1. Germline loops: CDR1 SGHRS, CDR2 YFSETQ. CDR3 length: 16 residues. V dropped 4 bases and J dropped 5; count of bases not matched to a gene: 11.

This rearrangement joins TRBV7-9 to TRBJ2-7, with 8 bases lining up with TRBD1. V lost 5 bases to trimming and J lost 6 bases; unmatched junction nucleotides: 12. CDR3 length equals 15 residues. CDR1 is SEHNR, CDR2 FQNEAQ, per germline (reference sequence). CDR3 protein: CASSSLSQGVSEQYF. The CDR3 DNA sequence: TGTGCCAGCAGCAGCTTGTCACAGGGGGTCTCCGAGCAGTACTTC.

This chain links TRBV2 with TRBJ1-5; 12 bases align to TRBD1. The CDR3 loop spans 17 amino acids. Germline values: CDR1 SNHLY, CDR2 FYNNEI. V dropped 6 bases and J dropped 2; count of bases not matched to a gene: 8. Here the CDR3 reads CASSPGTGGAGNQPQHF. Written as DNA, the CDR3 is TGTGCCAGCAGCCCGGGGACAGGGGGCGCGGGCAATCAGCCCCAGCATTTT.

J is TRBJ1-1 and V is TRBV28; possibly TRBD1 for D (6 bases). CDR1 MDHEN and CDR2 SYDVKM come from the germline V gene. The germline V and J ends were trimmed by 3 bases and 7 bases, with 18 bases remaining between them. The length of the CDR3 is 15 residues. The CDR3 region is CASSFRGTWSGEAFF. CDR3 in DNA: TGTGCCAGCAGTTTCCGAGGGACATGGTCGGGTGAAGCTTTCTTT.

The V and J genes are TRBV21-1 and TRBJ1-4; the table's D call, TRBD1, has no DNA check behind it. TRBV21-1 is designated a pseudogene. This CDR3 region has 17 residues. The DNA of the CDR3 is TGTGCCAGCAGCAAAGAGTGCCAGATAACAACTAATGAAAAACTGTTTTTT. Translation gives CASSKECQITTNEKLFF.

The CDR3 reads CAGRGGTDTQYF. The CDR3 DNA reads as TGTGCCGGGCGGGGGGGCACAGATACGCAGTATTTT. The J gene is TRBJ2-3, the V gene TRBV7-9, with 8 bases that match TRBD2. V lost 11 bases, J lost 1 base, and 2 bases stayed unmatched. CDR1 and CDR2 (germline): SEHNR, FQNEAQ (reference sequence). The CDR3 contains 12 residues.

This chain connects TRBV6-1 to TRBJ1-5; perhaps TRBD1 as D (6 bases). Trimming left V 1 base short and J 6 bases short, with 16 bases between. The CDR3 spans 16 residues. From germline, CDR1 is MNHNS and CDR2 SASEGT. In DNA, the CDR3 is TGTGCCAGCAGTGAAGGAAGGGGCAGGGGTCGTCAGCCCCAGCATTTT. It yields the protein CASSEGRGRGRQPQHF.

V usage is TRBV6-1 and J usage is TRBJ2-5; D remains unclear. The CDR3 has 13 amino acids. CDR1 is MNHNS and CDR2 is SASEGT in the germline V gene. Trimming cost V 8 bases and J 1 base, with 11 bases left between them. The CDR3 spells CASSQNSQETQYF. The CDR3 nucleotides are TGTGCCAGCTCTCAGAACAGCCAAGAGACCCAGTACTTC.

This rearrangement joins TRBV4-1 to TRBJ2-2; the D gene is possibly TRBD2 (5 bases). The CDR3 runs to 18 residues. The germline gives CDR1 MGHRA, CDR2 YSYEKL. Trimming removed 1 base from V and 3 bases from J, with 18 bases in between. Here the CDR3 DNA reads TGCGCCAGCAGCCAAGTAAATTTCGGAACTAGGTACACCGGGGAGCTGTTTTTT. Protein: CASSQVNFGTRYTGELFF.

The gene calls are TRBV28 and TRBJ2-7, with a weak D call TRBD2 (6 bases). Germline V gene sequence: CDR1 MDHEN, CDR2 SYDVKM. The V end lost 5 bases, the J end lost 4 bases, and 18 bases lay between the germline ends. The CDR3 is made up of 15 amino acids. CDR3 bases: TGTGCCAGCAGTCAAACTAGCCTTGAGAGGTACGAGCAGTACTTC. Protein sequence: CASSQTSLERYEQYF.

The chain has TRBV7-9 and TRBJ1-1, with 8 bases lining up with TRBD1. Germline V gene data show CDR1 as SEHNR and CDR2 as FQNEAQ (reference sequence). With V trimmed by 3 bases and J by 1 base, 7 bases remained unmatched. This CDR3 region has 16 residues. CDR3 protein: CASSFTGGWANTEAFF. CDR3 coding DNA: TGTGCCAGCAGCTTTACAGGGGGGTGGGCGAACACTGAAGCTTTCTTT.

DNA of the CDR3: TGTGCCAGCAGCTTGGTAGGGGCAGATACGCAGTATTTT. The encoded protein is CASSLVGADTQYF. V is TRBV5-4 and J is TRBJ2-3; D is possibly TRBD1 (5 bases). The germline V and J ends were trimmed by 0 bases and 4 bases, with 6 bases remaining between them. The CDR3 totals 13 residues. Per the germline V gene, CDR1 is SGHNT and CDR2 is YYREEE (reference sequence).

This sequence joins TRBV4-1 and TRBJ2-1; 7 nucleotides line up with TRBD2. The CDR3 runs to 17 residues. Trimming took 4 bases from V and 5 from J; bases not matched to a gene: 14. Germline lookup yields CDR1 MGHRA and CDR2 YSYEKL. As DNA, the CDR3 is TGCGCCAGCAGCCCTATGGCGGGGGTCCGTTCGAACAATGAGCAGTTCTTC. Its translation: CASSPMAGVRSNNEQFF.

The rearrangement links TRBV5-1 to TRBJ1-1, with 7 bases fitting TRBD1. CDR1 and CDR2 from the germline V gene are SGHRS and YFSETQ. The CDR3 covers 16 residues. V shed 3 bases, J shed 5 bases, and the junction held 13 bases outside the gene matches. CDR3 residues: CASSSDRTGSGTEAFF. CDR3 nucleotide sequence: TGCGCCAGCAGCTCGGACCGGACAGGTTCGGGGACTGAAGCTTTCTTT. Supplemented by reference TRBV5-1 and TRBJ1-1, the full variable domain reads KAGVTQTPRYLIKTRGQQVTLSCSPISGHRSVSWYQQTPGQGLQFLFEYFSETQRNKGNFPGRFSGRQFSNSRSEMNVSTLELGDSALYLCASSSDRTGSGTEAFFGQGTRLTVV.

The chain's CDR3 is CASSLGQGYTF. The CDR3 coding sequence is TGTGCCAGCAGCTTAGGACAGGGCTACACCTTC. The chain joins TRBV7-9 to TRBJ1-2; perhaps TRBD1 as D (5 bases). There are 11 residues in the CDR3. Trimming pared 1 base from V and 8 bases from J, leaving 5 bases between. Germline-derived CDR1 and CDR2 are SEHNR and FQNEAQ (reference sequence).

The chain is built from TRBV15 and TRBJ1-1; D is uncertain. The germline V gene has CDR1 LNHNV and CDR2 YYDKDF (reference sequence). The CDR3 contains 14 residues. V dropped 0 bases and J dropped 5 bases, with 10 bases sitting between them. The CDR3 DNA reads TGTGCCACCAGCAGAGATCTCGAGCGGACTGAAGCTTTCTTT. This gives the protein CATSRDLERTEAFF. Complete variable domain (other parts from reference TRBV15 and TRBJ1-1): DAMVIQNPRYQVTQFGKPVTLSCSQTLNHNVMYWYQQKSSQAPKLLFHYYDKDFNNEADTPDNFQSRRPNTSFCFLDIRSPGLGDTAMYLCATSRDLERTEAFFGQGTRLTVV.

The gene calls are TRBV30 and TRBJ1-1; D might be TRBD1 (5 bases). In germline, CDR1 is GTSNPN, CDR2 SVGIG (reference sequence). With 3 bases removed from V and 3 bases from J, the gap between germline ends came to 11 bases. The CDR3 extends over 13 amino acids. The CDR3 nucleotides read TGTGCCTGGAGGGAAAAGGGGTACACTGAAGCTTTCTTT. It encodes CAWREKGYTEAFF.